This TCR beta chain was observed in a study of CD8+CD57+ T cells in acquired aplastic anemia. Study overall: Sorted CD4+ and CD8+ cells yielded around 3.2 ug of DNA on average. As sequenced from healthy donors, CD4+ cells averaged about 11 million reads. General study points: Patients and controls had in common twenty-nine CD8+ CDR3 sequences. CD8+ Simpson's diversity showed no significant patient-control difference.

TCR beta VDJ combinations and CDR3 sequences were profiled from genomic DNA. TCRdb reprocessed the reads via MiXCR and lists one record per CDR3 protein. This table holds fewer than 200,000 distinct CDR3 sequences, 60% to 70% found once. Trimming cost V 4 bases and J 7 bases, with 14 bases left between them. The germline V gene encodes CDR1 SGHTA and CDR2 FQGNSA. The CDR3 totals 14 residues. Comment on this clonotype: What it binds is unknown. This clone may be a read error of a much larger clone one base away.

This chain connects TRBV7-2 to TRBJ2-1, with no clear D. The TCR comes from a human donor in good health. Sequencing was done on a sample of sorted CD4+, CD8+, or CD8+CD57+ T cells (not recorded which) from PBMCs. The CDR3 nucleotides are TGTGCCAGCAGCTCCCTGGCCCTTAGTAATGAGCAGTTCTTC. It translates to CASSSLALSNEQFF.